This is a list of T cell receptor beta chains from one sample in a study of T-cell reconstitution after alpha-beta-depleted transplantation in children. Using its own MiXCR run on the PCR reads, TCRdb lists one record per CDR3 protein. The profile shows around 440,000 distinct CDR3 sequences, about a sixth of them singletons. The source material was PBMCs, mostly from graft donor cells, sampled 360 days after TCRalphabeta/CD19-depleted stem cell transplant. The source is a boy under three years old who had a stem cell transplant for Wiskott-Aldrich syndrome, so the T cells may come from the graft donor. The CDR3 runs from the conserved cysteine through the conserved F or W. Each record gives: D gene, J gene, clone size, V gene, CDR3 DNA, CDR3 protein. D genes are given only for firm matches. The listing skips clone size in some rows; elsewhere it reads once, few, many or a size class.

>TRBD1|TRBJ2-2|NA|TRBV5-1
TGCGCCAGCAGCTTGGATGGGACAGGGTACGACGGGGAGCTGTTTTTT
CASSLDGTGYDGELFF
>TRBD2|TRBJ2-4|NA|TRBV12-3/TRBV12-4
TGTGCCAGCAGTTTTTCCCTTGGTTTAAGCGGGAGGGCCGGGAAAAACATTCAGTACTTC
CASSFSLGLSGRAGKNIQYF
>NA|TRBJ2-1|NA|TRBV20-1
TGCAGTGCTAGAGATCGACTTTTAAGCTCCTACAATGAGCAGTTCTTC
CSARDRLLSSYNEQFF
>TRBD1|TRBJ2-7|NA|TRBV12-3/TRBV12-4
TGTGCCAGCCGACAGGGGTCCTCCTACGAGCAGTACTTC
CASRQGSSYEQYF
>NA|TRBJ2-1|NA|TRBV4-3
TGCGCCAGCAGCCAAGAAAAATTACGGAGGAATGAGCAGTTCTTC
CASSQEKLRRNEQFF
>NA|TRBJ2-4|few|TRBV6-5
TGTGCCAGCAGTTACTCGGGCAAGAGGAACATTCAGTACTTC
CASSYSGKRNIQYF
>NA|TRBJ2-3|NA|TRBV3-1
TGTGCCAGCAGCCAAAGAGGACGGATGAACACAGATACGCAGTATTTT
CASSQRGRMNTDTQYF
>TRBD2|TRBJ2-7|NA|TRBV5-1
TGCGCCAGCGGACGCGGGGGGTACGAGCAGTACTTC
CASGRGGYEQYF
>NA|TRBJ1-6|few|TRBV7-8
TGTGCCAGCAGCTTAAGTGTCTATAATTCACCCCTCCACTTT
CASSLSVYNSPLHF
>NA|TRBJ1-2|NA|TRBV5-8
TGTGCCAGCAGCTTGGACAAGATCGGCTATGGCTACACCTTC
CASSLDKIGYGYTF
>TRBD1|TRBJ2-1|few|TRBV24-1
TGTGCCACCAGTGATCCCCGGGACAGGGCCAATGAGCAGTTCTTC
CATSDPRDRANEQFF
>TRBD2|TRBJ2-4|NA|TRBV5-1
TGCGCCAGCAGCTCCGGGACTAGCGGGGGGTCCCGGAACATTCAGTACTTC
CASSSGTSGGSRNIQYF
>TRBD1|TRBJ2-1|few|TRBV25-1
TGTGCCAGCAGTGAATCTAGATGGACAGGCTACAATGAGCAGTTCTTC
CASSESRWTGYNEQFF
>TRBD2|TRBJ2-3|few|TRBV7-8
TGTGCCAGCAGCTTAGGTTCGGGAGGAGTGGCAGATACGCAGTATTTT
CASSLGSGGVADTQYF
>TRBD1|TRBJ2-7|many|TRBV14
TGTGCCAGCAGCCAACATCCGGGACAGGGGCCCTACGAGCAGTACTTC
CASSQHPGQGPYEQYF